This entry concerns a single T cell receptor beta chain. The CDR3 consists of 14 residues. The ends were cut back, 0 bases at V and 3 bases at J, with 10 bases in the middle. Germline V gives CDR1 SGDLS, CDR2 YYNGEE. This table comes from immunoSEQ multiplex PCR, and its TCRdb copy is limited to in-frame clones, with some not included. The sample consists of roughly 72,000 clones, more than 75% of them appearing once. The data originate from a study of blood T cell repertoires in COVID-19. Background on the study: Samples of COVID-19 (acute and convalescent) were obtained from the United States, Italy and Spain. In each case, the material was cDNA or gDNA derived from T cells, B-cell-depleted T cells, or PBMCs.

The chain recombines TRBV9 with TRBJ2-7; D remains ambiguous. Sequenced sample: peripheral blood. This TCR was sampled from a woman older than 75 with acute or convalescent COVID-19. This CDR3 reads CASSVGPLVYEQYF. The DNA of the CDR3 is TGTGCCAGCAGCGTAGGTCCTCTAGTCTACGAGCAGTACTTC.